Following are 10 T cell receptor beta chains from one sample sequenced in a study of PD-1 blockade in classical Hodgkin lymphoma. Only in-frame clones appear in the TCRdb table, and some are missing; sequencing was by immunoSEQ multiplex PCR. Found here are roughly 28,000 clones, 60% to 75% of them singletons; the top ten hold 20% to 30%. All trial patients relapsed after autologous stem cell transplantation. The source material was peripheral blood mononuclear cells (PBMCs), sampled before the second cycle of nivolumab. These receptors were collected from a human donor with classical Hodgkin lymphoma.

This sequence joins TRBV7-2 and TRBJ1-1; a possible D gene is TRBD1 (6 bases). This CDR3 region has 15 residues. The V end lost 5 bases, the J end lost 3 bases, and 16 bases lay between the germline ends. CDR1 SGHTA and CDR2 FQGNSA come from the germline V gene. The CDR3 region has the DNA TGTGCCAGCAGCGCAAGGGACATCGGGGACACTGAAGCTTTCTTT. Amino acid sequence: CASSARDIGDTEAFF.

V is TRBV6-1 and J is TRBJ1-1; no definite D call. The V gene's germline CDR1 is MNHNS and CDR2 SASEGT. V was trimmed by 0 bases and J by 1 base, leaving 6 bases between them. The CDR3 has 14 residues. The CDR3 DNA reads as TGTGCCAGCAGTGAAGCGGGGAGGAACACTGAAGCTTTCTTT. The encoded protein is CASSEAGRNTEAFF.

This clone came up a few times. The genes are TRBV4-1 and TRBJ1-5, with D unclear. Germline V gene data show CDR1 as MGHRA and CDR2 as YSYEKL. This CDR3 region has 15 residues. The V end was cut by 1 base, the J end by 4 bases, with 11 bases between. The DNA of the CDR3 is TGCGCCAGCAGCCAAGTAATGGGTGGTAATCAGCCCCAGCATTTT. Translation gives CASSQVMGGNQPQHF.

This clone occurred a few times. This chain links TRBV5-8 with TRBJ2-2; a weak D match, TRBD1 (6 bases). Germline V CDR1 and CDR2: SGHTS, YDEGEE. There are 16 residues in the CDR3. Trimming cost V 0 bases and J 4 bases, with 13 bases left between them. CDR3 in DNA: TGTGCCAGCAGCTTGGAGAGGGGGTATGGCACCGGGGAGCTGTTTTTT. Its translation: CASSLERGYGTGELFF. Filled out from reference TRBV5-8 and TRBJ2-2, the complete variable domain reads EAGVTQSPTHLIKTRGQQATLRCSPISGHTSVYWYQQALGLGLQFLLWYDEGEERNRGNFPPRFSGRQFPNYSSELNVNALELEDSALYLCASSLERGYGTGELFFGEGSRLTVL.

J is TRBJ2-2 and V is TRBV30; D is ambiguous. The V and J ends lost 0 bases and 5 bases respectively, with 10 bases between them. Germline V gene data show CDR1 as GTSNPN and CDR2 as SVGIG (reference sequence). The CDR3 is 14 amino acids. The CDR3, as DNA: TGTGCCTGGAGTGTCCCTTCACCGACCGGGGAGCTGTTTTTT. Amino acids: CAWSVPSPTGELFF.

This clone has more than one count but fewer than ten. CDR3 amino acids: CAWSKGLDQPQHF. The CDR3 DNA follows: TGTGCCTGGTCTAAGGGACTGGATCAGCCCCAGCATTTT. This rearrangement joins TRBV30 to TRBJ1-5; tentatively, D is TRBD1 (5 bases). This CDR3 contains 13 residues. V dropped 5 bases and J dropped 5 bases, with 13 bases sitting between them. The germline V gene encodes CDR1 GTSNPN and CDR2 SVGIG (reference sequence). Combining the CDR3 with reference TRBV30 and TRBJ1-5 gives the whole variable domain SQTIHQWPATLVQPVGSPLSLECTVEGTSNPNLYWYRQAAGRGLQLLFYSVGIGQISSEVPQNLSASRPQDRQFILSSKKLLLSDSGFYLCAWSKGLDQPQHFGDGTRLSIL.

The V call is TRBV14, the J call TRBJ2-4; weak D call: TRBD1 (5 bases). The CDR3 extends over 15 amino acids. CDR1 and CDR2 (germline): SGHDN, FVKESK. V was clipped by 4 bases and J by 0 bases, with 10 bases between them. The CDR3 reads CASSPTGLAKNIQYF. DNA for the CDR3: TGTGCCAGCAGCCCCACAGGTCTAGCCAAAAACATTCAGTACTTC. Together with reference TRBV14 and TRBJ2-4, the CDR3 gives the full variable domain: EAGVTQFPSHSVIEKGQTVTLRCDPISGHDNLYWYRRVMGKEIKFLLHFVKESKQDESGMPNNRFLAERTGGTYSTLKVQPAELEDSGVYFCASSPTGLAKNIQYFGAGTRLSVL.

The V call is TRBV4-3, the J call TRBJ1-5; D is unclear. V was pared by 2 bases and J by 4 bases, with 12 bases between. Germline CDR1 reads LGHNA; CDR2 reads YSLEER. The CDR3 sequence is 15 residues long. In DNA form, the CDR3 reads TGCGCCAGCAGCCAAATCTCTGGCAGTAATCAGCCCCAGCATTTT. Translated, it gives CASSQISGSNQPQHF.

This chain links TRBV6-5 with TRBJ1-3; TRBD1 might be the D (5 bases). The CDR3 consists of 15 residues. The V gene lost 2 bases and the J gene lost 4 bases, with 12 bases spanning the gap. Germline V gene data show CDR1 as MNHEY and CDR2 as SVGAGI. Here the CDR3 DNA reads TGTGCCAGCAGTTACGGAGGGACGGGAGGAAACACCATATATTTT. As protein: CASSYGGTGGNTIYF.

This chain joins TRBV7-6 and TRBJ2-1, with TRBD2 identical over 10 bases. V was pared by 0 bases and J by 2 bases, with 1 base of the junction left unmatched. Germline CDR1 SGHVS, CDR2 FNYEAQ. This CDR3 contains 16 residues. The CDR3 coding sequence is TGTGCCAGCAGCTTAGCCGGGACTAGCGCCTACAATGAGCAGTTCTTC. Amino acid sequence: CASSLAGTSAYNEQFF.